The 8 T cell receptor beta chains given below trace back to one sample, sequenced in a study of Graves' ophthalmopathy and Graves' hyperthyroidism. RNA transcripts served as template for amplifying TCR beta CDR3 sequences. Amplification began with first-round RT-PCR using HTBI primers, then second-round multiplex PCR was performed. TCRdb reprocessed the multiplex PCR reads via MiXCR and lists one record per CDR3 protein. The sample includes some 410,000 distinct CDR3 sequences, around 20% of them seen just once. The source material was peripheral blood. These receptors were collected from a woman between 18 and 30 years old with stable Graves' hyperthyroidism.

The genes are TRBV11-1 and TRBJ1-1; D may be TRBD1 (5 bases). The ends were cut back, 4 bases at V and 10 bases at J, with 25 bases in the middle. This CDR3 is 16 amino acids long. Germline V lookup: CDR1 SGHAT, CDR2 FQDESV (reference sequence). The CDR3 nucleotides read TGTGCCAGCAGCTCTAACCCCCGGACGGGGGAATCGCTAGCTTTCTTT. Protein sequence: CASSSNPRTGESLAFF.

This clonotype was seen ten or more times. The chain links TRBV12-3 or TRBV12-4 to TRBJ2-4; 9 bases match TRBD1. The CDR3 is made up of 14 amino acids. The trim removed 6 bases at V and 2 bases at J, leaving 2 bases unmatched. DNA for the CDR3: TGTGCCAGCAGGGGACAGGGTACCAAAAACATTCAGTACTTC. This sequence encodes CASRGQGTKNIQYF.

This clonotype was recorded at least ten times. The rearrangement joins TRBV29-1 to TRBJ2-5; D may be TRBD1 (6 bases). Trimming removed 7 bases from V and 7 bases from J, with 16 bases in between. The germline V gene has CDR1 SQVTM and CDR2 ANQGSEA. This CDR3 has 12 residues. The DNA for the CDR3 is TGCAGCGGTAACAGGGATTCGGGGACCCAGTACTTC. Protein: CSGNRDSGTQYF.

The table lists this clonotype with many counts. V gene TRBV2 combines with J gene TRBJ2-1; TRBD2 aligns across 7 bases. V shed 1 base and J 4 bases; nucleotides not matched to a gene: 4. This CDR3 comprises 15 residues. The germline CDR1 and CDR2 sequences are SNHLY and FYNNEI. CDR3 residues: CASSEGIAGYNEQFF. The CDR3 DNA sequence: TGTGCCAGCAGTGAAGGGATAGCGGGTTACAATGAGCAGTTCTTC.

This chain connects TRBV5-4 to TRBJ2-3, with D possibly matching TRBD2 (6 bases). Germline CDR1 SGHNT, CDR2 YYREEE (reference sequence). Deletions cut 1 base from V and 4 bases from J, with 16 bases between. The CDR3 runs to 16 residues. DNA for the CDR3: TGTGCCAGCAGCTTGATAGGCGGGATGAGGGCAGATACGCAGTATTTT. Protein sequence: CASSLIGGMRADTQYF. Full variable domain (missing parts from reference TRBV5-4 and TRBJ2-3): ETGVTQSPTHLIKTRGQQVTLRCSSQSGHNTVSWYQQALGQGPQFIFQYYREEENGRGNFPPRFSGLQFPNYSSELNVNALELDDSALYLCASSLIGGMRADTQYFGPGTRLTVL.

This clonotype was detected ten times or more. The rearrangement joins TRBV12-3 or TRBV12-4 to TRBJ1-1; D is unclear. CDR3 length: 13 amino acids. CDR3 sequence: CTILSDVNTEAFF. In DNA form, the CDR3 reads TGTACCATCCTCAGCGACGTGAACACTGAAGCTTTCTTT.

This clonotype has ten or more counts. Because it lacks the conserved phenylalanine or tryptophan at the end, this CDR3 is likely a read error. CDR3 sequence reads: CSARWGGGQETQYS. In nucleotides, the CDR3 is TGCAGTGCTAGGTGGGGGGGAGGTCAAGAGACCCAGTACTCC. The gene calls are TRBV20-1 and TRBJ2-5; 7 nucleotides match TRBD2. CDR1 is DFQATT, CDR2 SNEGSKA, per germline (reference sequence). The V and J ends lost 3 bases and 2 bases, in that order; junction bases with no gene match: 6. This CDR3 is 14 amino acids long.

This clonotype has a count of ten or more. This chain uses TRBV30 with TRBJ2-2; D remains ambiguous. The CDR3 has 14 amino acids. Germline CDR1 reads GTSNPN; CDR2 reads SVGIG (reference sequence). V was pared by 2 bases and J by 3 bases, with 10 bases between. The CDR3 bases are TGTGCCTGGAGTAGTCAACCTGACACCGGGGAGCTGTTTTTT. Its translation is CAWSSQPDTGELFF.